The next 12 T cell receptor beta chains were all read from a single sample in a study of beta chain features in type 1 diabetes. Whole-study results and caveats: Type 1 diabetes patients showed a moderate but significant shortening of TCRB CDR3s in all four CD4+ subsets.

Expressed TCRB transcripts were sequenced, since all the RNA that had been isolated was reverse transcribed. Profiling relied on immunoSEQ multiplex PCR, and the TCRdb table lists in-frame clones only, not all of them. The repertoire includes over 650,000 clones, more than 13% of them detected once, and less than 0.04% sits in the top ten. Their target antigens are unknown. The sequenced sample was naive CD4+ T cells from blood. The receptors shown here come from a man between 18 and 29 years old with type 1 diabetes.

V usage is TRBV18 and J usage is TRBJ2-3, with 7 bases lining up with TRBD1. V shed 1 base and J 6 bases; nucleotides not matched to a gene: 10. The germline V gene encodes CDR1 KGHSH and CDR2 LQKENI. This CDR3 region has 16 residues. The CDR3 spells CASSPQGATLRDTQYF. The CDR3 nucleotides are TGTGCCAGCTCACCACAGGGGGCTACTCTGCGGGATACGCAGTATTTT.

V usage is TRBV29-1 and J usage is TRBJ1-6, with D hard to call. The CDR3 is 19 amino acids. The ends were cut back, 2 bases at V and 8 bases at J, with 28 bases in the middle. CDR1 and CDR2 (germline): SQVTM, ANQGSEA. The CDR3 DNA follows: TGCAGCGTTGAACAAAACCCCGACTCCGAGGGAATCAAGGATTCACCCCTCCACTTT. Translating gives CSVEQNPDSEGIKDSPLHF.

The chain links TRBV30 to TRBJ2-3; D may be TRBD2 (6 bases). The ends were cut back, 0 bases at V and 5 bases at J, with 15 bases in the middle. There are 15 residues in the CDR3. Per the germline V gene, CDR1 is GTSNPN and CDR2 is SVGIG (reference sequence). The DNA for the CDR3 is TGTGCCTGGAGTGTAAATCTTGCGGGGCAAGATACGCAGTATTTT. Translated, it gives CAWSVNLAGQDTQYF.

This clone has a handful of counts. The chain couples TRBV7-2 to TRBJ2-1; either TRBD1 or TRBD2 may supply D (5 bases each). CDR1 is SGHTA and CDR2 is FQGNSA in the germline V gene. The CDR3 loop spans 13 amino acids. The V end was cut by 4 bases, the J end by 6 bases, with 10 bases between. The CDR3 sequence: CASSSRGRNEQFF. The CDR3 coding sequence is TGTGCCAGCAGCTCCCGGGGACGCAATGAGCAGTTCTTC. The full variable domain, with the rest looked up from reference TRBV7-2 and TRBJ2-1, is GAGVSQSPSNKVTEKGKDVELRCDPISGHTALYWYRQSLGQGLEFLIYFQGNSAPDKSGLPSDRFSAERTGGSVSTLTIQRTQQEDSAVYLCASSSRGRNEQFFGPGTRLTVL.

V usage is TRBV5-1 and J usage is TRBJ2-6, with D perhaps matching TRBD1 or TRBD2 (5 bases each). The CDR3 runs to 17 residues. CDR1 and CDR2 from the germline V gene are SGHRS and YFSETQ. Between the trimmed V and J ends, which lost 4 bases and 0 bases, there was a span of 14 bases. CDR3 sequence: CASSPGTAGSGANVLTF. For the CDR3, the DNA is TGCGCCAGCAGCCCCGGGACCGCCGGCTCTGGGGCCAACGTCCTGACTTTC.

In its sample, this clone was seen a few times. The chain couples TRBV19 to TRBJ2-6; TRBD1 aligns across 8 bases. The CDR3 loop spans 13 amino acids. V lost 9 bases and J lost 12; bases outside the gene matches: 10. Germline CDR1 and CDR2: LNHDA and SQIVND (reference sequence). DNA of the CDR3: TGTGCCAGCCGTACGGACAGGGCATTCGTCCTGACTTTC. It codes for CASRTDRAFVLTF.

In its sample, this clone was seen a few times. The chain combines TRBV7-9 with TRBJ1-5; TRBD1 agrees at 8 bases. CDR3 length: 15 residues. The V gene end was trimmed by 5 bases and the J gene end by 4 bases; junction bases not matched to a gene: 7. Germline CDR1 reads SEHNR; CDR2 reads FQNEAQ (reference sequence). The CDR3 region is CASSPETGGNQPQHF. The CDR3 DNA sequence: TGTGCCAGCAGCCCAGAAACAGGGGGAAATCAGCCCCAGCATTTT. The full variable domain, with the rest looked up from reference TRBV7-9 and TRBJ1-5, is DTGVSQNPRHKITKRGQNVTFRCDPISEHNRLYWYRQTLGQGPEFLTYFQNEAQLEKSRLLSDRFSAERPKGSFSTLEIQRTEQGDSAMYLCASSPETGGNQPQHFGDGTRLSIL.

The chain couples TRBV6-5 to TRBJ2-3; maybe TRBD1 (7 bases). This CDR3 is built from 15 residues. Trimming left V 4 bases short and J 3 bases short, with 14 bases between. Germline CDR1 reads MNHEY; CDR2 reads SVGAGI. The CDR3 nucleotides are TGTGCCAGCAGTTTCCAGGGGGACTCAACAGATACGCAGTATTTT. Its translation: CASSFQGDSTDTQYF.

The chain couples TRBV18 to TRBJ1-2; the D is unclear. Trimming shortened V by 2 bases and J by 5 bases, and 12 bases separated the two germline ends. The CDR3 loop spans 14 amino acids. CDR1 and CDR2 from the germline V gene are KGHSH and LQKENI. The CDR3 DNA sequence: TGTGCCAGCTCACCAGAGGCATCCCCATATGGCTACACCTTC. This sequence encodes CASSPEASPYGYTF.

V is TRBV5-8 and J is TRBJ1-1; tentative D call: TRBD1 (6 bases). The germline CDR1 and CDR2 sequences are SGHTS and YDEGEE. V was cut by 7 bases and J by 4 bases, with 23 bases left in between. This CDR3 spans 16 amino acids. CDR3 in DNA: TGTGCCAGCCACCTCGGTACAGGGTTAAAGAGCACTGAAGCTTTCTTT. Translation: CASHLGTGLKSTEAFF. Looking up the rest from reference TRBV5-8 and TRBJ1-1 gives the full variable domain: EAGVTQSPTHLIKTRGQQATLRCSPISGHTSVYWYQQALGLGLQFLLWYDEGEERNRGNFPPRFSGRQFPNYSSELNVNALELEDSALYLCASHLGTGLKSTEAFFGQGTRLTVV.

This chain joins TRBV7-6 and TRBJ2-4; D call uncertain. The CDR3 has 13 residues. V lost 5 bases and J lost 4, with 9 bases in between. Germline loops: CDR1 SGHVS, CDR2 FNYEAQ. The CDR3 loop reads CASSTPDKNIQYF. The CDR3 bases are TGTGCCAGCAGCACACCCGATAAAAACATTCAGTACTTC.

The sample holds a few counts of this clone. This rearrangement joins TRBV12-5 to TRBJ2-1; D perhaps matches TRBD1 (5 bases). From germline, CDR1 is LGHNT and CDR2 FRNRAP. The CDR3 extends over 13 amino acids. V was trimmed by 6 bases and J by 6 bases, leaving 12 bases between them. The CDR3 DNA reads TGTGCTAGTGGCACAGGAAGAACCAATGAGCAGTTCTTC. Amino acids: CASGTGRTNEQFF.